A single sample gave rise to the 16 T cell receptor beta chains below, sequenced in a study of T-cell reconstitution after alpha-beta-depleted transplantation in children (TCRdb year 2016). What this sample's treatment or condition label stands for: allogeneic hematopoietic cell transplantation with graft depleted of TCRalphabeta T cells and CD19 B cells. Library method: PCR. The sequencer listed for this sample is Illumina HiSeq 2500. Molecular barcoding was employed in the preparation of TCR libraries, with unique molecular identifiers being used to normalize TCRbeta repertoire quantification. TCRdb itself trimmed the public reads at Q25 with fastp, ran MiXCR and retained productive beta chains. Rows with one shared CDR3 protein collapse into an entry with the most common genes and DNA. The sample yields a few hundred thousand distinct CDR3 sequences; approximately 20% were counted once. The top ten constitute approximately 11% of the sample.

The source was PBMCs, mostly from graft donor cells, collected 180 days after TCRalphabeta/CD19-depleted stem cell transplant. Receptors originate from a male patient aged 10 to 17 who had a stem cell transplant for acute lymphoblastic leukemia, so the T cells may come from the graft donor.

This clonotype was observed a handful of times. The chain combines TRBV12-3 or TRBV12-4 with TRBJ2-7; D is possibly TRBD1 (6 bases). The CDR3 spans 14 residues. V was pared by 6 bases and J by 3 bases, with 15 bases between. Here the CDR3 DNA reads TGTGCCAGCAGAACAAGAACAGGGAACTACGAGCAGTACTTC. Its protein is CASRTRTGNYEQYF.

The J gene is TRBJ1-2, the V gene TRBV9, with D possibly TRBD1 on 5 matching bases. CDR1 and CDR2 (germline): SGDLS, YYNGEE. Trimming took off 4 bases at V and 5 bases at J, with 21 bases between the two ends. This CDR3 is 16 amino acids long. The CDR3 coding sequence is TGTGCCAGCAGCCCAGGGACGGAGACCGCCCCATATGGCTACACCTTC. It translates to CASSPGTETAPYGYTF.

This chain uses TRBV12-3 or TRBV12-4 with TRBJ2-1; TRBD2 matches at 10 bases. The CDR3 runs to 18 residues. V shed 6 bases, J shed 5 bases, and the junction held 16 bases outside the gene matches. CDR3 DNA sequence: TGTGCCAGCAGGGGGACTAGCGAGTGGATTGGGTGGGACAATGAGCAGTTCTTC. Protein sequence: CASRGTSEWIGWDNEQFF.

A few counts support this clonotype. The chain recombines TRBV7-9 with TRBJ2-7, with D possibly TRBD2 on 6 matching bases. The CDR3 extends over 15 amino acids. V shed 3 bases and J shed 2 bases, with 14 bases lying between them. Germline-derived CDR1 and CDR2 are SEHNR and FQNEAQ (reference sequence). The CDR3 sequence is CASSLEGSPTYEQYF. The CDR3, as DNA: TGTGCCAGCAGCTTGGAGGGGAGTCCGACCTACGAGCAGTACTTC.

The chain has TRBV7-9 and TRBJ2-3; weak D call: TRBD2 (6 bases). The CDR3 runs 16 residues. Between the trimmed V and J ends, which lost 1 base and 0 bases, there was a span of 11 bases. The V gene's germline CDR1 is SEHNR and CDR2 FQNEAQ (reference sequence). CDR3 nucleotide sequence: TGTGCCAGCAGCTTAGAAGTGGGACTTAGCACAGATACGCAGTATTTT. This sequence encodes CASSLEVGLSTDTQYF. Full variable domain (missing parts from reference TRBV7-9 and TRBJ2-3): DTGVSQNPRHKITKRGQNVTFRCDPISEHNRLYWYRQTLGQGPEFLTYFQNEAQLEKSRLLSDRFSAERPKGSFSTLEIQRTEQGDSAMYLCASSLEVGLSTDTQYFGPGTRLTVL.

This rearrangement joins TRBV20-1 to TRBJ2-7; D is uncertain. The V end was cut by 3 bases, the J end by 3 bases, with 12 bases between. The CDR3 contains 13 residues. Germline loops: CDR1 DFQATT, CDR2 SNEGSKA (reference sequence). In nucleotides, the CDR3 is TGCAGTGCTAGGGAGCAAGGGTTCTACGAGCAGTACTTC. Translation: CSAREQGFYEQYF.

This clonotype was seen more than once but under ten times. V usage is TRBV29-1 and J usage is TRBJ1-5; 7 bases align to TRBD1. Germline CDR1 is SQVTM and CDR2 is ANQGSEA. The CDR3 totals 13 residues. J lost 6 bases, V lost 6 bases, and 8 bases had no gene match. The CDR3: CSVDGTAGQPQHF. For the CDR3, the DNA is TGCAGCGTCGACGGGACAGCCGGTCAGCCCCAGCATTTT.

The chain recombines TRBV9 with TRBJ2-1; D remains unclear. This CDR3 spans 16 amino acids. Per germline, CDR1 SGDLS and CDR2 YYNGEE. V was shortened by 0 bases and J by 0 bases, with 10 bases between the two germline ends. CDR3 sequence reads: CASSVAFGSSYNEQFF. The CDR3 nucleotides read TGTGCCAGCAGCGTAGCCTTCGGATCCTCCTACAATGAGCAGTTCTTC. Variable domain in full (rest from reference TRBV9 and TRBJ2-1): DSGVTQTPKHLITATGQRVTLRCSPRSGDLSVYWYQQSLDQGLQFLIQYYNGEERAKGNILERFSAQQFPDLHSELNLSSLELGDSALYFCASSVAFGSSYNEQFFGPGTRLTVL.

This clonotype was seen a few times. The chain recombines TRBV4-3 with TRBJ1-5, with D hard to call. The germline CDR1 and CDR2 sequences are LGHNA and YSLEER. The CDR3 is 14 amino acids. The ends were cut back, 1 base at V and 0 bases at J, with 4 bases in the middle. The DNA of the CDR3 is TGCGCCAGCAGCCAAGTGGCTAGCAATCAGCCCCAGCATTTT. Its translation: CASSQVASNQPQHF.

DNA of the CDR3: TGTGCCAGCACCCAGGGACAGACCTACGAGCAGTACTTC. This translates into CASTQGQTYEQYF. This chain uses TRBV2 with TRBJ2-7; 7 nucleotides agree with TRBD1. V lost 7 bases to trimming and J lost 2 bases; unmatched junction nucleotides: 5. Germline CDR1 SNHLY, CDR2 FYNNEI. This CDR3 has 13 residues.

This clonotype has only a few counts. The chain has TRBV25-1 and TRBJ1-2, with D possibly being TRBD1 (5 bases). Germline lookup yields CDR1 MGHDK and CDR2 SYGVNS. The CDR3 sequence is 18 residues long. V was clipped by 2 bases and J by 3 bases, with 22 bases between them. CDR3 DNA: TGTGCCAGCAGTGAAATCGGGGCAGGCCCCCCGCACGACTATGGCTACACCTTC. It codes for CASSEIGAGPPHDYGYTF.

This clonotype was seen a few times. The chain uses TRBV20-1 and TRBJ2-1; TRBD2 agrees at 7 bases. V lost 5 bases and J lost 0; bases outside the gene matches: 4. Germline assignment: CDR1 DFQATT and CDR2 SNEGSKA (reference sequence). This CDR3 has 14 residues. CDR3 in DNA: TGCAGTGCTCGGCGGGAGAGCTCCTACAATGAGCAGTTCTTC. It is translated as CSARRESSYNEQFF.

This clonotype was seen more than once but under ten times. J is TRBJ1-4 and V is TRBV20-1; D uncertain. V lost 0 bases and J lost 4, with 12 bases in between. The CDR3 is made up of 15 amino acids. Per the germline V gene, CDR1 is DFQATT and CDR2 is SNEGSKA (reference sequence). The CDR3, as DNA: TGCAGTGCTAGAGATCTCGGGCGTTATAATGAAAAACTGTTTTTT. Residues: CSARDLGRYNEKLFF.

This clonotype has a handful of counts. The chain carries TRBV10-3 and TRBJ2-6; no reliable D call. The V end lost 4 bases, the J end lost 4 bases, and 2 bases lay between the germline ends. Germline assignment: CDR1 ENHRY and CDR2 SYGVKD. The CDR3 totals 12 residues. Written as DNA, the CDR3 is TGTGCCATCAGTGCCGGGGCCAACGTCCTGACTTTC. This encodes CAISAGANVLTF.

This clonotype was seen only a few times. The chain has TRBV5-5 and TRBJ1-2, with a weak D call TRBD1 (5 bases). CDR1 is SGHKS and CDR2 is YYEKEE in the germline V gene (reference sequence). This CDR3 has 13 amino acids. The ends were cut back, 2 bases at V and 3 bases at J, with 8 bases in the middle. This CDR3 reads CASSFDSYYGYTF. The CDR3 DNA is TGTGCCAGCAGCTTCGACAGCTACTATGGCTACACCTTC.

This chain connects TRBV9 to TRBJ2-7; possibly TRBD2 for D (5 bases). This CDR3 is 16 amino acids long. The V gene's germline CDR1 is SGDLS and CDR2 YYNGEE. The V and J ends lost 0 bases and 7 bases respectively, with 20 bases between them. The CDR3 DNA reads TGTGCCAGCAGCGTAGCCCCTTACTTGGGAGCTGGGGAGCAGTACTTC. Translation gives CASSVAPYLGAGEQYF.